Listed here are 9 T cell receptor beta chains from one sample, sequenced in a study of Graves' ophthalmopathy and Graves' hyperthyroidism. Investigators amplified TCR beta CDR3 regions from RNA transcripts. RT-PCR with HTBI primers came first, then second-round multiplex PCR. TCRdb re-called the multiplex PCR reads through MiXCR, storing one row per CDR3 protein. The data show roughly 350,000 distinct CDR3 sequences, approximately 18% seen once. Input material: peripheral blood. The source is an adult woman with stable Graves' hyperthyroidism.

This clonotype has a count of ten or more. The rearrangement joins TRBV29-1 to TRBJ1-3; no reliable D call. V lost 4 bases and J 3 bases, leaving 7 bases between the germline ends. The CDR3 consists of 12 residues. Germline V gene data show CDR1 as SQVTM and CDR2 as ANQGSEA. As DNA, the CDR3 is TGCAGCGTTGTAACGGATGGAAACACCATATATTTT. Protein product: CSVVTDGNTIYF.

The J gene is TRBJ1-2, the V gene TRBV6-5; tentatively, D is TRBD1 (6 bases). The ends were cut back, 7 bases at V and 7 bases at J, with 25 bases in the middle. CDR1 and CDR2 from the germline V gene are MNHEY and SVGAGI. The CDR3 is 16 amino acids. CDR3 residues: CASISRDNRPGGGYTF. CDR3 sequence (DNA): TGTGCCAGCATTTCCCGGGACAATCGTCCTGGAGGTGGCTACACCTTC.

This clonotype was seen many times. The chain joins TRBV28 to TRBJ1-1; D remains unclear. CDR1 is MDHEN, CDR2 SYDVKM, per germline. This CDR3 has 13 residues. The V and J ends lost 7 bases and 1 base respectively, with 10 bases between them. CDR3 residues: CASNYQANTEAFF. CDR3 nucleotides: TGTGCCAGCAATTACCAGGCGAACACTGAAGCTTTCTTT. Combining the CDR3 with reference TRBV28 and TRBJ1-1 gives the whole variable domain DVKVTQSSRYLVKRTGEKVFLECVQDMDHENMFWYRQDPGLGLRLIYFSYDVKMKEKGDIPEGYSVSREKKERFSLILESASTNQTSMYLCASNYQANTEAFFGQGTRLTVV.

This clonotype was counted between two and nine times. This chain links TRBV3-1 with TRBJ1-5; D ambiguous. Germline lookup yields CDR1 LGHDT and CDR2 YNNKEL (reference sequence). The CDR3 is 15 amino acids. The germline V and J ends were trimmed by 4 bases and 4 bases, with 14 bases remaining between them. This CDR3 is CASSPTWGRNQPQHF. CDR3 in DNA: TGTGCCAGCAGCCCAACTTGGGGTAGGAATCAGCCCCAGCATTTT.

At least ten counts were recorded for this clonotype. V is TRBV20-1 and J is TRBJ2-7; TRBD2 matches 7 bases. The CDR3 contains 15 residues. Trimming cost V 2 bases and J 6 bases; bases outside gene matches: 13. The germline CDR1 and CDR2 sequences are DFQATT and SNEGSKA (reference sequence). The CDR3 is CSARLMVGGSGEQYF. CDR3 DNA: TGCAGTGCTAGATTAATGGTGGGCGGGAGTGGCGAGCAGTACTTC.

There are many counts of this clonotype. The chain recombines TRBV4-1 with TRBJ2-2, with 9 nucleotides matching TRBD1. The J segment lost 1 base and the V segment lost 4 bases, leaving 4 bases of the junction unmatched. The CDR3 runs to 16 residues. Germline V gene sequence: CDR1 MGHRA, CDR2 YSYEKL. In nucleotides, the CDR3 is TGCGCCAGCAGCCTCGGACAGGGGCGGAACACCGGGGAGCTGTTTTTT. Translated: CASSLGQGRNTGELFF.

The CDR3 protein is CASRTPSAKNIQYF. Written as DNA, the CDR3 is TGCGCCAGCCGAACACCCTCAGCCAAAAACATTCAGTACTTC. The chain links TRBV10-2 to TRBJ2-4; D gene ambiguous. CDR3 size: 14 residues. The germline V gene has CDR1 WSHSY and CDR2 SAAADI. Trimming cost V 8 bases and J 0 bases, with 11 bases left between them.

This clonotype was seen ten or more times. This sequence joins TRBV4-2 and TRBJ2-5, with D perhaps TRBD1 or TRBD2 (5 bases each). Trimming removed 1 base from V and 1 base from J, with 7 bases in between. CDR1 is LGHNA, CDR2 YNFKEQ, per germline. The CDR3 has 14 residues. CDR3: CASSQVGTQETQYF. DNA for the CDR3: TGTGCCAGCAGCCAAGTAGGGACCCAAGAGACCCAGTACTTC.

This clonotype has ten or more counts. The chain combines TRBV19 with TRBJ2-7, with unresolved D. The germline V gene has CDR1 LNHDA and CDR2 SQIVND (reference sequence). The CDR3 has 13 residues. V was trimmed by 3 bases and J by 5 bases, leaving 11 bases between them. The CDR3 DNA sequence: TGTGCCAGTAGTATTAGTCTGGGCGACGAGCAGTACTTC. Protein: CASSISLGDEQYF.